Only one count was recorded for the clone carrying this T cell receptor (beta chain). The CDR3 consists of 20 residues. CDR1 and CDR2 from the germline V gene are MRHNA and SNTAGT. Deletions cut 2 bases from V and 4 bases from J, with 24 bases between. Primers: 60 Vbeta forward and 13 Jbeta reverse. Repertoires were generated with immunoSEQ multiplex PCR, while TCRdb's copy carries only in-frame clones and drops some. The sample yields roughly 61,000 clones, 80% seen once. The data are from a study of cytomegalovirus exposure and HLA in healthy donors. Sequenced input: PBMCs. The chain uses TRBV6-4 and TRBJ1-6; the D gene is possibly TRBD1 (6 bases). The receptor was isolated from a male donor in good health and CMV-seronegative. The CDR3 protein is CASSDMVVRGKVGYNSPLHF. The CDR3, as DNA: TGTGCCAGCAGTGACATGGTAGTGAGGGGGAAGGTAGGTTATAATTCACCCCTCCACTTT.